The TCR beta chain described here comes from a study of blood T cell repertoires in COVID-19 (dated by TCRdb to the early 2020s). Context from the whole study: Samples covering the acute and convalescent phases of COVID-19 were provided by collaborators in the United States, Italy and Spain. The dataset comprised deeply sampled blood TCRbeta repertoires from subjects exposed to, actively infected with, or recovered from COVID-19. The material from the prospective study consisted of cDNA or gDNA derived from T cells, B-cell-depleted T cells, or PBMCs. The samples were drawn from the first 160 participants of the ongoing ImmuneRACE study and from some 1,300 subjects provided by 6 global collaborators. Where HLA class I and class II types were available, the types were taken from metadata supplied by the sample provider, not from assay-based typing. The sample metadata nearly always contained a de-identified subject ID, COVID-19 status, age in years and sex. The repertoires were released in a freely available public database meant as a resource for research on the immune response to SARS-CoV-2.

A remark on this clone: No antigen is known for it. There are no base qualities to consult, and no much larger clone falls within one base.

At the junction V is shortened by 4 bases and J by 6 bases; bases outside the gene matches: 6. CDR1 and CDR2, per the germline V gene, are SNHLY and FYNNEI. The CDR3, from cysteine to phenylalanine, totals 15 residues. The entry retains the CDR3 DNA only, 45 bases that are in frame from base 1. The paper as a whole reports these results and caveats: How much clinical and demographic metadata was included differed by source and by participant, and the metadata was provided uncurated.

TCRbeta CDR3 regions were amplified from genomic DNA by means of the immunoSEQ Assay, a bias-controlled multiplex PCR. As for the authors' bioinformatics: The number of nucleated cells in each sample was estimated by amplification of reference gene primers within the assay. To quantify the absolute abundance of each unique TCRbeta CDR3 rearrangement, sequence reads were collapsed and filtered. For each sample, productive Simpson clonality was calculated as the square root of Simpson's diversity index across productive rearrangements. In its TCRdb copy, this immuneACCESS table keeps in-frame sequences only and misses some clones. Where compared with another copy, unresolved V genes explain less than half of these, and the others have no known cause. The V and J calls and clone size were taken over from that table, and D and trimming were inferred from the DNA. The sample includes 400,000 to 500,000 clones, with over 75% observed a single time. Approximately 2% of the sample rests with the top ten.

Participants in the prospective study were enrolled through a virtual design, were aged about 18 to 100 years, and lived in approximately 25 United States geographic areas. Cohort assignment in the prospective study relied on participant-reported clinical history from a screening survey and a study questionnaire. Recovered participants in ImmuneRACE Cohort 3 were defined as having two consecutive negative NP/OP PCR tests, clearance from a healthcare professional, or resolution of symptoms. Mobile phlebotomists in the prospective study collected whole blood, serum and a nasopharyngeal or oropharyngeal swab from every participant. Over a roughly 2-month period, participants in the prospective study had the option of providing additional blood draws and questionnaires. Blood samples from the prospective study were shipped frozen or at room temperature prior to DNA extraction.

This TCR was recovered from a woman aged 40 to 50 who had recovered from COVID-19. Material for sequencing was PBMCs or T cells enriched from blood (not recorded which). The chain uses TRBV2 and TRBJ2-1; the central 10 bases match TRBD2. The sequence in DNA is TGTGCCAGCAGTGGAGCTAGCGGGAGAGGCAATGAGCAGTTCTTC. This is translated as CASSGASGRGNEQFF.